These 14 T cell receptor beta chains came from one sample sequenced in a study of shared clonotypes between healthy human individuals. Profiling relied on immunoSEQ multiplex PCR, and the TCRdb table lists in-frame clones only, not all of them. The sample lists about 2 million clones, approximately 95% occurring once. Naive CD8 cells, CD45RO-negative and positively selected for CCR7, excluded terminally differentiated effector memory CD45RA+ cells. The sequenced sample was naive CD8+ T cells sorted from blood. The receptors originated from a man aged 18 to 29 in good health.

The genes are TRBV18 and TRBJ2-5, with a possible D match to TRBD2 (6 bases). CDR3 length: 19 residues. CDR1 KGHSH and CDR2 LQKENI come from the germline V gene. Trimming left V 0 bases short and J 5 bases short, with 25 bases between. The CDR3 nucleotides are TGTGCCAGCTCACCACCGCGGGAAACCTCCGGCCTACCTCAGGAGACCCAGTACTTC. This codes for CASSPPRETSGLPQETQYF.

The chain couples TRBV6-1 to TRBJ1-2, with no clear D. With 1 base removed from V and 5 bases from J, the gap between germline ends came to 11 bases. The CDR3 totals 14 residues. Germline loops: CDR1 MNHNS, CDR2 SASEGT. For the CDR3, the DNA is TGTGCCAGCAGTGAAGAATGGACGGAGTATGGCTACACCTTC. This gives the protein CASSEEWTEYGYTF.

Comment on this clone: Other DNA sequences from this sample encode an identical CDR3 as well. This chain uses TRBV6-5 with TRBJ1-3; TRBD1 might be the D (5 bases). Germline V gene sequence: CDR1 MNHEY, CDR2 SVGAGI. This CDR3 comprises 14 residues. V was clipped by 2 bases and J by 0 bases, with 5 bases between them. The CDR3 DNA is TGTGCCAGCAGTTACGGGACCTCTGGAAACACCATATATTTT. Encoded protein: CASSYGTSGNTIYF.

This chain connects TRBV14 to TRBJ2-5, with TRBD2 identical over 11 bases. The V gene's germline CDR1 is SGHDN and CDR2 FVKESK. Trimming took 3 bases from V and 2 from J; bases not matched to a gene: 2. This CDR3 spans 15 amino acids. CDR3 sequence reads: CASSQVAGGQETQYF. CDR3 DNA: TGTGCCAGCAGCCAGGTAGCGGGAGGGCAAGAGACCCAGTACTTC. The entire variable domain, with the rest obtained from reference TRBV14 and TRBJ2-5, is as follows: EAGVTQFPSHSVIEKGQTVTLRCDPISGHDNLYWYRRVMGKEIKFLLHFVKESKQDESGMPNNRFLAERTGGTYSTLKVQPAELEDSGVYFCASSQVAGGQETQYFGPGTRLLVL.

The genes are TRBV9 and TRBJ1-1; the D gene is possibly TRBD1 (5 bases). The CDR3 totals 16 residues. The V end was cut by 4 bases, the J end by 12 bases, with 28 bases between. Germline V gives CDR1 SGDLS, CDR2 YYNGEE. CDR3 amino acids: CASSLFPGEGPQSPFF. DNA for the CDR3: TGTGCCAGCAGCCTATTCCCCGGGGAGGGGCCGCAGTCACCTTTCTTT.

The chain carries TRBV9 and TRBJ2-1, with TRBD2 as a possible D gene (6 bases). The CDR3 runs to 16 residues. The germline V gene encodes CDR1 SGDLS and CDR2 YYNGEE. V lost 0 bases to trimming and J lost 2 bases, with 12 bases between them. CDR3 coding DNA: TGTGCCAGCAGCGTAGGAGGCGGGGCTACCTACAATGAGCAGTTCTTC. Translation: CASSVGGGATYNEQFF.

CDR3 in DNA: TGTGCCAGCAGTGGACAGGGGGGAGAAAAAGAGCAGTACTTC. It is translated as CASSGQGGEKEQYF. This chain uses TRBV6-6 with TRBJ2-7; 10 bases map to TRBD1. J lost 7 bases, V lost 5 bases, and 8 bases had no gene match. The CDR3 runs to 14 residues. CDR1 is MNHNY and CDR2 is SVGAGI in the germline V gene (reference sequence).

The CDR3 protein is CSANLGQGAQDYGYTF. The CDR3, as DNA: TGCAGCGCCAATCTGGGACAGGGGGCGCAGGACTATGGCTACACCTTC. This chain uses TRBV29-1 with TRBJ1-2; 12 positions agree with TRBD1. V was pared by 7 bases and J by 3 bases, with 12 bases of the junction left unmatched. CDR3 size: 16 residues. Germline lookup yields CDR1 SQVTM and CDR2 ANQGSEA.

The chain links TRBV9 to TRBJ2-3; 8 bases line up with TRBD2. The CDR3 sequence is 18 residues long. Germline V gene data show CDR1 as SGDLS and CDR2 as YYNGEE. V shed 2 bases, J shed 4 bases, and the junction held 15 bases outside the gene matches. CDR3 DNA: TGTGCCAGCAGCGTGGTAGCGGAAGCGGGAGAGTTGGCAGATACGCAGTATTTT. Its protein is CASSVVAEAGELADTQYF.

The chain joins TRBV7-6 to TRBJ1-4, with D unresolved. The CDR3 sequence is 15 residues long. The ends were cut back, 1 base at V and 3 bases at J, with 9 bases in the middle. Looked up from germline, CDR1 is SGHVS and CDR2 is FNYEAQ. In nucleotides, the CDR3 is TGTGCCAGCAGCTTAGGGAGGTATTCTAATGAAAAACTGTTTTTT. It codes for CASSLGRYSNEKLFF.

The chain is built from TRBV7-9 and TRBJ1-6; the match to TRBD1 covers 9 bases. CDR1 and CDR2 from the germline V gene are SEHNR and FQNEAQ (reference sequence). This CDR3 is built from 15 residues. Trimming took 4 bases from V and 9 from J; bases not matched to a gene: 7. CDR3 nucleotide sequence: TGTGCCAGCAGCTCCCGGGACAGGGAGGGTTCACCCCTCCACTTT. Encoded protein: CASSSRDREGSPLHF.

As concerns this clone: Other DNA sequences from this sample encode an identical CDR3 as well. V gene TRBV13 combines with J gene TRBJ2-3; D remains unclear. Trimming took 5 bases from V and 2 from J, leaving 8 bases between them. The CDR3 is 13 amino acids. Germline V lookup: CDR1 PRHDT, CDR2 FYEKMQ (reference sequence). The CDR3 DNA is TGTGCCAGCAGCCTGGATTCCACAGATACGCAGTATTTT. Translated: CASSLDSTDTQYF.

This clone was seen a single time. At the DNA level, this CDR3 is encoded by other sequences in the same sample as well. The gene calls are TRBV27 and TRBJ1-6, with D hard to call. The germline V gene encodes CDR1 MNHEY and CDR2 SMNVEV (reference sequence). This CDR3 has 12 amino acids. Trimming pared 2 bases from V and 6 bases from J, leaving 2 bases between. The DNA of the CDR3 is TGTGCCAGCAGTTTAAGTAATTCACCCCTCCACTTT. Translated: CASSLSNSPLHF.

The genes are TRBV19 and TRBJ2-7; tentatively, D is TRBD1 (7 bases). There are 15 residues in the CDR3. The germline CDR1 and CDR2 sequences are LNHDA and SQIVND (reference sequence). Trimming removed 1 base from V and 3 bases from J, with 13 bases in between. This CDR3 reads CASSIGGGQVYEQYF. In DNA, the CDR3 is TGTGCCAGTAGTATAGGGGGAGGACAGGTCTACGAGCAGTACTTC. The full variable domain, rest sourced from reference TRBV19 and TRBJ2-7, is DGGITQSPKYLFRKEGQNVTLSCEQNLNHDAMYWYRQDPGQGLRLIYYSQIVNDFQKGDIAEGYSVSREKKESFPLTVTSAQKNPTAFYLCASSIGGGQVYEQYFGPGTRLTVT.